The clone carrying this TCR beta chain has just a few counts. Its target is not known. The germline CDR1 and CDR2 sequences are SGHNT and YENEEA. CDR3 length: 16 residues. Between the trimmed V and J ends, which lost 2 bases and 4 bases, there was a span of 14 bases. The sample is drawn from a study of shared clonotypes between healthy human individuals. Overall study findings and caveats: Compared with clonotypes that all four donors shared, non-shared clonotypes had lower generation probabilities. The low donor count limited represented genetic and exposure-history diversity.

The method was immunoSEQ multiplex PCR; TCRdb's version includes in-frame clones alone and lacks a portion of them. The sample consists of 1,400,000 or so clones, about 98.5% of them appearing once. The chain employs TRBV11-3 and TRBJ2-2, with a tentative D call TRBD2 (6 bases). This receptor was taken from a man under 40 in good health. The specimen was naive CD4+ T cells sorted from blood. Sample subset: CD45RA+ positively selected. CDR3 nucleotides: TGTGCCAGCAGCTTAAGACGGGACTCGGGCACCGGGGAGCTGTTTTTT. This gives the protein CASSLRRDSGTGELFF.